The sequence of this TCR beta chain was determined in a study of blood T cell repertoires in COVID-19. The CDR3 runs to 15 residues. The germline V gene has CDR1 SGHVS and CDR2 FNYEAQ. Trimming pared 1 base from V and 3 bases from J, leaving 12 bases between. Profiled with immunoSEQ multiplex PCR; TCRdb holds only in-frame clones, not every one. The data hold 150,000 to 200,000 clones, with approximately 92% observed a single time. This chain links TRBV7-6 with TRBJ1-1, with D possibly matching TRBD1 (6 bases). Sequenced input: peripheral blood. The receptor's source is a woman aged 45-65 years with acute or convalescent COVID-19. CDR3 amino acids: CASSLGQVGDTEAFF. The CDR3, as DNA: TGTGCCAGCAGCTTAGGACAGGTCGGGGACACTGAAGCTTTCTTT.